Below, 9 T cell receptor beta chains from the same sample are listed, as sequenced in a study of OX40 agonist ivuxolimab in advanced cancers. Some clones are missing from TCRdb's copy, which holds only in-frame ones; the method was immunoSEQ multiplex PCR. Of under 90,000 clones in the sample, approximately 85% were seen once. Source: CD4+ or CD8+ T cells sorted from blood, taken in a trial of the OX40 agonist ivuxolimab. These TCRs come from an adult with an advanced solid tumor such as melanoma, head and neck, liver or kidney cancer.

This chain links TRBV18 with TRBJ2-3; 10 nucleotides align to TRBD2. The germline V gene has CDR1 KGHSH and CDR2 LQKENI. The length of the CDR3 is 17 residues. The V segment lost 3 bases and the J segment 2 bases; nucleotides outside the gene matches: 8. CDR3 in amino acids: CASSPRTSGRHTDTQYF. CDR3 nucleotides: TGTGCCAGCTCACCCCGGACTAGCGGCCGCCACACAGATACGCAGTATTTT. Full variable domain (missing parts from reference TRBV18 and TRBJ2-3): NAGVMQNPRHLVRRRGQEARLRCSPMKGHSHVYWYRQLPEEGLKFMVYLQKENIIDESGMPKERFSAEFPKEGPSILRIQQVVRGDSAAYFCASSPRTSGRHTDTQYFGPGTRLTVL.

The chain couples TRBV5-1 to TRBJ2-5; 10 bases are a match to TRBD2. Germline V gene data show CDR1 as SGHRS and CDR2 as YFSETQ. The CDR3 consists of 15 residues. V shed 1 base, J shed 1 base, and the junction held 1 base outside the gene matches. This CDR3 is CASSLTSGAQETQYF. The CDR3 DNA is TGCGCCAGCAGCTTGACTAGCGGGGCCCAAGAGACCCAGTACTTC.

CDR3 sequence: CASSPSRSDQPQHF. The CDR3 DNA follows: TGTGCCAGCTCACCTTCTCGTTCAGATCAGCCCCAGCATTTT. V and J are TRBV18 and TRBJ1-5; no definite D call. The CDR3 covers 14 residues. Germline loops: CDR1 KGHSH, CDR2 LQKENI. Between the trimmed V and J ends, which lost 3 bases and 5 bases, there was a span of 11 bases.

The chain links TRBV7-2 to TRBJ2-7; D not certain. The CDR3 loop spans 14 amino acids. Germline CDR1 is SGHTA and CDR2 is FQGNSA. The V end was cut by 5 bases, the J end by 1 base, with 12 bases between. In nucleotides, the CDR3 is TGTGCCAGCAGCCCCCTCTCAGCATCCTACGAGCAGTACTTC. Translation gives CASSPLSASYEQYF.

The rearrangement links TRBV5-1 to TRBJ1-1; the D is unclear. The CDR3 spans 15 residues. Per germline, CDR1 SGHRS and CDR2 YFSETQ. V gave up 0 bases and J gave up 3 bases, with 12 bases separating them. Written as DNA, the CDR3 is TGCGCCAGCAGCTTGGAGGCTTACGGGGACACTGAAGCTTTCTTT. Encoded protein: CASSLEAYGDTEAFF.

This rearrangement joins TRBV10-2 to TRBJ2-3; 7 positions match TRBD2. J gave up 1 base and V 2 bases, and 3 bases lay outside the gene matches. This CDR3 comprises 15 residues. Germline-derived CDR1 and CDR2 are WSHSY and SAAADI. The DNA for the CDR3 is TGCGCCAGCAGTGAGCAGCGGGATGGCACAGATACGCAGTATTTT. It is translated as CASSEQRDGTDTQYF.

This chain links TRBV30 with TRBJ2-1, with TRBD1 as a possible D gene (6 bases). V lost 2 bases to trimming and J lost 0 bases, with 11 bases between them. The germline V gene has CDR1 GTSNPN and CDR2 SVGIG (reference sequence). The CDR3 loop spans 15 amino acids. Here the CDR3 reads CAWSTGTTSYNEQFF. CDR3 DNA: TGTGCCTGGAGTACCGGGACAACCTCCTACAATGAGCAGTTCTTC.

The J gene is TRBJ1-1, the V gene TRBV5-1; 9 bases fit TRBD1. CDR1 SGHRS and CDR2 YFSETQ come from the germline V gene. This CDR3 is built from 19 residues. Unmatched junction bases numbered 17, after V lost 3 bases and J lost 2 bases. This CDR3 is CASSYSPPGQGDSNTEAFF. DNA of the CDR3: TGCGCCAGCAGCTATTCCCCACCGGGACAGGGAGACTCTAACACTGAAGCTTTCTTT.

This chain joins TRBV7-9 and TRBJ2-3, with 8 bases fitting TRBD1. Germline V gene data show CDR1 as SEHNR and CDR2 as FQNEAQ (reference sequence). The CDR3 totals 16 residues. The V gene end was trimmed by 2 bases and the J gene end by 4 bases; junction bases not matched to a gene: 8. CDR3 protein: CASSLLAGGGPDTQYF. In nucleotides, the CDR3 is TGTGCCAGCAGCTTACTCGCAGGGGGCGGCCCAGATACGCAGTATTTT.